This T cell receptor beta chain was identified during a study of shared clonotypes between healthy human individuals. About the study: Each donor contributed plates that comprised three CD4 naive, three CD4 memory, two CD8 naive and one CD8 memory.

CD45RO-negative, CCR7-selected cells formed the naive CD8 fraction, which excluded terminally differentiated effector memory CD45RA+ cells. Trimming removed 2 bases at V and 2 bases at J, with 5 bases between. CDR1 and CDR2 (germline): SGHNT, YENEEA. The CDR3 runs 13 residues. The repertoire was sequenced with immunoSEQ multiplex PCR; TCRdb's copy has only in-frame clones and lacks some. Of under 2,000,000 clones in the sample, about 95% are singletons; the top ten hold around 1.2%. The sequencing input was naive CD8+ T cells sorted from blood. This sequence was found in a man younger than 35 in good health. This sequence joins TRBV11-3 and TRBJ2-3; unclear D gene. The CDR3 protein is CASSLFNTDTQYF. Written as DNA, the CDR3 is TGTGCCAGCAGCTTATTTAACACAGATACGCAGTATTTT.